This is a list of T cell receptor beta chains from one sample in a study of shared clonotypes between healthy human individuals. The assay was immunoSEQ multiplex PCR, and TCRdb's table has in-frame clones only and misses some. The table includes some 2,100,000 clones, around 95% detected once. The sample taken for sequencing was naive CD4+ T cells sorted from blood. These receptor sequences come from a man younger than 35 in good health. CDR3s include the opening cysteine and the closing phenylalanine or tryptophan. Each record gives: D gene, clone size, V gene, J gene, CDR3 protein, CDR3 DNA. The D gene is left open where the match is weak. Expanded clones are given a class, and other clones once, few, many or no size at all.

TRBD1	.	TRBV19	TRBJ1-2	CASSSGTGDRNGYTF	TGTGCCAGTAGTTCCGGGACAGGGGATCGAAATGGCTACACCTTC
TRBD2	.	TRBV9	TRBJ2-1	CASSVVGLAAGEQFF	TGTGCCAGCAGCGTAGTGGGACTAGCTGCTGGGGAGCAGTTCTTC
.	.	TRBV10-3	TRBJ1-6	CAISPTSYNSPLHF	TGTGCCATCAGCCCCACAAGCTATAATTCACCCCTCCACTTT
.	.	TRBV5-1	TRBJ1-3	CASSLWQSSGNTIYF	TGCGCCAGCAGCTTGTGGCAGTCCTCTGGAAACACCATATATTTT
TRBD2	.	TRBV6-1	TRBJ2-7	CASSAPLAGDEQYF	TGTGCCAGCAGTGCCCCCCTAGCGGGAGACGAGCAGTACTTC
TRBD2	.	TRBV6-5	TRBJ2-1	CASRKRDSYNEQFF	TGTGCCAGCAGGAAGCGGGACTCCTACAATGAGCAGTTCTTC
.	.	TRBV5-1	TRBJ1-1	CASSLEPNTEAFF	TGCGCCAGCAGCTTGGAACCGAACACTGAAGCTTTCTTT
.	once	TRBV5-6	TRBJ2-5	CASSLGGWQETQYF	TGTGCCAGCAGCTTGGGGGGTTGGCAAGAGACCCAGTACTTC
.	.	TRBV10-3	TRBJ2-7	CAIRGQTYEQYF	TGTGCCATTAGAGGGCAGACCTACGAGCAGTACTTC
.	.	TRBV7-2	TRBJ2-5	CASGKGFQETQYF	TGTGCCAGCGGAAAGGGGTTTCAAGAGACCCAGTACTTC
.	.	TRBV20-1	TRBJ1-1	CSASYNTEAFF	TGCAGTGCTAGTTACAACACTGAAGCTTTCTTT
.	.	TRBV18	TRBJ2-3	CASSPGMGDTQYF	TGTGCCAGCTCACCAGGGATGGGGGATACGCAGTATTTT
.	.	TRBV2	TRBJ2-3	CASSGQRTDTQYF	TGTGCCAGCAGTGGACAGCGCACAGATACGCAGTATTTT
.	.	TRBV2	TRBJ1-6	CASRFQGTLNSPLHF	TGTGCCAGCAGGTTTCAGGGAACCCTTAATTCACCCCTCCACTTT
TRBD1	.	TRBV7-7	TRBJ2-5	CASSLLGQGGETQYF	TGTGCTAGCAGCCTACTGGGACAGGGAGGAGAGACCCAGTACTTC
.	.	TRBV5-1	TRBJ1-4	CASSLLGSTNEKLFF	TGCGCCAGCAGCTTGCTCGGGAGCACTAATGAAAAACTGTTTTTT